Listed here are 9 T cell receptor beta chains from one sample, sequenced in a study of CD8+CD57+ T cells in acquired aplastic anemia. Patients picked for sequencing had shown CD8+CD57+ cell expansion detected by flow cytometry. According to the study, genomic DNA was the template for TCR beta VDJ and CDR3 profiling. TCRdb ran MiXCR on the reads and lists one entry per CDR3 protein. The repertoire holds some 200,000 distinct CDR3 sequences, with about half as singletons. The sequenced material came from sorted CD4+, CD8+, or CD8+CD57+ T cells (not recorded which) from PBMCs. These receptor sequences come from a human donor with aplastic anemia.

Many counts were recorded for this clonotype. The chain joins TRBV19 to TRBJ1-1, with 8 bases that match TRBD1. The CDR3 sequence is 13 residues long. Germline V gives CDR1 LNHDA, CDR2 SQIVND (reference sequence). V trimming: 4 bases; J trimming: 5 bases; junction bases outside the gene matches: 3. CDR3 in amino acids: CASSKDRDTEAFF. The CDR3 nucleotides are TGTGCCAGTAGTAAGGACAGGGATACTGAAGCTTTCTTT. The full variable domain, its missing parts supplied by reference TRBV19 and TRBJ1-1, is DGGITQSPKYLFRKEGQNVTLSCEQNLNHDAMYWYRQDPGQGLRLIYYSQIVNDFQKGDIAEGYSVSREKKESFPLTVTSAQKNPTAFYLCASSKDRDTEAFFGQGTRLTVV.

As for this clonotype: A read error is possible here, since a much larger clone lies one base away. This CDR3 is CASSQDNWNTGELFF. The CDR3 bases are TGTGCCAGCAGCCAGGACAATTGGAACACCGGGGAGCTGTTTTTT. The chain has TRBV12-3 or TRBV12-4 and TRBJ2-2; D perhaps matches TRBD1 (5 bases). The V end lost 6 bases, the J end lost 1 base, and 12 bases lay between the germline ends. The CDR3 length is 15 residues.

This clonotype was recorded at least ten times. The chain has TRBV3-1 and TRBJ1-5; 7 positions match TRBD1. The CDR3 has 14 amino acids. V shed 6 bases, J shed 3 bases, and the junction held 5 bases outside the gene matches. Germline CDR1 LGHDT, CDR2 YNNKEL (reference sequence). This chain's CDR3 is CASSSQGNNQPQHF. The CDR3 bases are TGTGCCAGCAGTTCACAGGGGAACAATCAGCCCCAGCATTTT.

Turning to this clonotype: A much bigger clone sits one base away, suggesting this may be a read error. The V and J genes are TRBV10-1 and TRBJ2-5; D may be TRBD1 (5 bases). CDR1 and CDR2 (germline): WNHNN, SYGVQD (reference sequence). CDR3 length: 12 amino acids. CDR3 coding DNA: TGCCCCAGCAGTGACAGCACAGAGACCCAGTACTTC. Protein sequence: CPSSDSTETQYF.

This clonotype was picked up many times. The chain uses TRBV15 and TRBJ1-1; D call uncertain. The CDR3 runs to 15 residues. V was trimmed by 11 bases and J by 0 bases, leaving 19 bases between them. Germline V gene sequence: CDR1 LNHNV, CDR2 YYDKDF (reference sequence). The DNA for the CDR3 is TGTGCCCTCCGATCTGGGAGAGACATGAACACTGAAGCTTTCTTT. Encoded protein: CALRSGRDMNTEAFF.

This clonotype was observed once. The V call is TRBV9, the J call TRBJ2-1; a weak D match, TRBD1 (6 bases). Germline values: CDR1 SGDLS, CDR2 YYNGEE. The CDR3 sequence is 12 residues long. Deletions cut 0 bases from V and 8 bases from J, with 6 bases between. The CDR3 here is CASSVAGDEQFF. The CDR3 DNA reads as TGTGCCAGCAGCGTAGCAGGGGATGAGCAGTTCTTC.

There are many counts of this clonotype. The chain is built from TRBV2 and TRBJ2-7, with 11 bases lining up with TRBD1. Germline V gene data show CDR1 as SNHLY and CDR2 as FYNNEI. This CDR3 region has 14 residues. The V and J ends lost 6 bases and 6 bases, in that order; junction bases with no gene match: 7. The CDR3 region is CASRAWDRGVEQYF. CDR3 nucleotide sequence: TGTGCCAGCAGAGCCTGGGACAGGGGGGTCGAGCAGTACTTC.

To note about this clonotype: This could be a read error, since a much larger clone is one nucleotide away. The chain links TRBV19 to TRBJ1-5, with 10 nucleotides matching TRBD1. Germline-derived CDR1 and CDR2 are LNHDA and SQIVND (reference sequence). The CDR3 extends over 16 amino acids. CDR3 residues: CAGSSRQGAGNQPQHF. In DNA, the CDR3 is TGTGCCGGTAGTTCTAGACAGGGGGCGGGCAATCAGCCCCAGCATTTT. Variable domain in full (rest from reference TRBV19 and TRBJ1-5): DGGITQSPKYLFRKEGQNVTLSCEQNLNHDAMYWYRQDPGQGLRLIYYSQIVNDFQKGDIAEGYSVSREKKESFPLTVTSAQKNPTAFYLCAGSSRQGAGNQPQHFGDGTRLSIL.

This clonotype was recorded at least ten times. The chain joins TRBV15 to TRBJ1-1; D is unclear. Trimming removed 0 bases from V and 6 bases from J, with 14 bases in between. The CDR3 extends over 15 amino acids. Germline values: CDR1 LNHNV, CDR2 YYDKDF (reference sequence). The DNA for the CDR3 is TGTGCCACCAGCAGAGATCTTTCCGGGGTTTCTGAAGCTTTCTTT. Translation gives CATSRDLSGVSEAFF.